This T cell receptor beta chain was recovered during a study of spatial heterogeneity in lung cancer. Across the whole study: Detected beta-chain sequences consistently exceeded alpha-chain sequences. General study results and limits: Follow-up blood showed ubiquitous expanded tumor TCRs less than blood at resection did.

Germline V gives CDR1 SGHTA, CDR2 FQGNSA. CDR3 length: 19 residues. J lost 2 bases, V lost 5 bases, and 18 bases had no gene match. TCRdb reanalysed the 5' RACE reads using MiXCR and keeps one entry per CDR3 protein. The table records about 48,000 distinct CDR3 sequences, about 5.8% of them present only once. Time point of the sample: sample taken at primary tumor resection. There were 72 donors, all of them untreated patients with early-stage non-small cell lung cancer. This clonotype has a count of ten or more. The target antigen is unknown. Sequenced here: PBMCs, sampled at surgery. The rearrangement links TRBV7-2 to TRBJ2-3; 8 bases agree with TRBD2. The TCR comes from a male donor with early-stage non-small cell lung cancer. The CDR3 nucleotides read TGTGCCAGCAGCCCATACGGACTAGCCGCCCAAACGTTCACAGATACGCAGTATTTT. Protein sequence: CASSPYGLAAQTFTDTQYF.